This T cell receptor beta chain was observed in a study of blood T cell repertoires in COVID-19. Background on the study: The cDNA or gDNA used as material had been derived from T cells, B-cell-depleted T cells, or PBMCs.

TCRdb's copy holds only in-frame clones and misses some; the assay was immunoSEQ multiplex PCR. The sample contains around 170,000 clones, almost 85% of which appear only once. CDR1 is SGHDT, CDR2 YYEEEE, per germline. The CDR3 is 15 residues long. J lost 3 bases, V lost 5 bases, and 11 bases had no gene match. The source of this sequence is a man aged 18 to 29 with active or convalescent COVID-19. This chain uses TRBV5-6 with TRBJ2-7; 7 bases fit TRBD2. Sequencing was performed on peripheral blood. The CDR3: CASSSDAGVRYEQYF. For the CDR3, the DNA is TGTGCCAGCAGTTCGGATGCGGGGGTTCGCTACGAGCAGTACTTC. The full variable domain, its missing parts supplied by reference TRBV5-6 and TRBJ2-7, is DAGVTQSPTHLIKTRGQQVTLRCSPKSGHDTVSWYQQALGQGPQFIFQYYEEEERQRGNFPDRFSGHQFPNYSSELNVNALLLGDSALYLCASSSDAGVRYEQYFGPGTRLTVT.